The clone carrying this T cell receptor (beta chain) was counted at least ten times. Its specificity is not known. Time point reported: persistent/refractory GD, antithyroid drugs over 5 years with positive TRAb. PBMC RNA was the source of the TCR library. Patients were from an endocrinology department in Xi'an, China. This entry belongs to a study of regulatory T cells in long-lasting Graves disease. Study-level background: In persistent Graves' disease, antithyroid drugs had been taken for over 5 years and TSH receptor antibodies stayed positive. Findings and limits, study-wide: TRBV28 was favored in persistent disease, as were TRBJ1-2 and TRBJ2-5. It was possible that the small sample size reduced accuracy.

CDR3 size: 14 residues. In germline, CDR1 is SNHLY, CDR2 FYNNEI. Trimming removed 8 bases from V and 1 base from J, with 15 bases in between. Investigators prepared the TCR beta libraries by applying iRepertoire HTBI primers and Arm-PCR of CDR3 regions. TCRdb re-called the multiplex PCR reads with MiXCR, one entry per CDR3 protein. The table records nearly 350,000 distinct CDR3 sequences, around 19% of them present only once. The sequence was collected from a female donor with Graves disease. The chain couples TRBV2 to TRBJ2-7; D call uncertain. Specimen: peripheral blood mononuclear cells (PBMCs), collected when the disease was refractory, from a patient treated with antithyroid drugs. The CDR3 DNA reads as TGTGCCAGCTGGGCCGGTAAAAGGTCCTACGAGCAGTACTTC. Residues: CASWAGKRSYEQYF.